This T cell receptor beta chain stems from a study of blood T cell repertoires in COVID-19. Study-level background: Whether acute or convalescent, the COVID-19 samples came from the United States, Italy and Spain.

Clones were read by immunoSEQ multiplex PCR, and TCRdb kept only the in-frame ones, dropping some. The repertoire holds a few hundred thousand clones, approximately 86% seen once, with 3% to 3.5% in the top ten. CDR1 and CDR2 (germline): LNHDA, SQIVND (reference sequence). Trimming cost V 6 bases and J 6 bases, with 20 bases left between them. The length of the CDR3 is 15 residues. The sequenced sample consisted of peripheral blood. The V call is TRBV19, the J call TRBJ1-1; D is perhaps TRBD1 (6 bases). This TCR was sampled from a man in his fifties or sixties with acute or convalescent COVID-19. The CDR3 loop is CASREVSQGSSEAFF. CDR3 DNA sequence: TGTGCCAGTAGGGAGGTTTCCCAGGGGTCGTCTGAAGCTTTCTTT.